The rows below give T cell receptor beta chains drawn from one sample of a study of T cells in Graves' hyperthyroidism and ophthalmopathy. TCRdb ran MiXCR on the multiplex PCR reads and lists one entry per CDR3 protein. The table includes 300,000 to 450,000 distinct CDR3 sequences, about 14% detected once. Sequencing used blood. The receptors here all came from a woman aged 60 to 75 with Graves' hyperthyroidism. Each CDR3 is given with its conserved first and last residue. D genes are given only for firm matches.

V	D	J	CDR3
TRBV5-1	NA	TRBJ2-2	CASSLAPVGANTGELFF
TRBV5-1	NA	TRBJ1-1	CASSLGRGGAEAFF
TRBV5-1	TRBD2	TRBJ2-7	CASSLGGTSGSSGYEQYF
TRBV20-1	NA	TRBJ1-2	CSARESGENYGYTF
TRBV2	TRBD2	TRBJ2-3	CASRLAPKAGLPRDAQYF
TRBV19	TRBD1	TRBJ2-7	CASSMWTGGPEQYF
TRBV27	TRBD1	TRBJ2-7	CASGKWDRSYEQYF
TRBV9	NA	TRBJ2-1	CASSPSVSGSSYNEQFF
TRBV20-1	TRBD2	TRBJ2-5	CSATSGQETQYF
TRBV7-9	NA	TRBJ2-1	CASSSLSGKVYNEQFF
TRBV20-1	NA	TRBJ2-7	CSAVLDYEQYF
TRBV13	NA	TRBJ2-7	CASSLGRGSYEQYF
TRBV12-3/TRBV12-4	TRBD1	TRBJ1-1	CASSEIQGARTEAFF
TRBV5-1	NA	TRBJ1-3	CASSLAGGASSGNTIYF
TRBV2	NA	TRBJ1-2	CASLIGFSDYGYTF
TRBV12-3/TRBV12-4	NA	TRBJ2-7	CASSLGDRLHEQYF
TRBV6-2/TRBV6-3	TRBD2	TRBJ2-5	CASRQNSGRYETQYF
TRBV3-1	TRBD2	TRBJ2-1	CASSGTSAAEQFF
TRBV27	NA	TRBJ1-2	CASSKGRGYGYTF
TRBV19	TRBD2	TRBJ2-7	CASSTTGTSGLYEQYF
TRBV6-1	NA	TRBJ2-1	CASSADGRYEQFF
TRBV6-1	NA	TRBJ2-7	CASSERAGVGNEQYF
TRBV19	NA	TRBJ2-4	CASSIEGRAKNIQYF
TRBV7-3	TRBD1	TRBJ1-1	CASSLGPGQGEAFF
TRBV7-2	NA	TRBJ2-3	CASSLDYRTDTQYF
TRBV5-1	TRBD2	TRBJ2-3	CASSLGVSGGTDTQYF
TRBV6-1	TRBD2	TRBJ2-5	CASTKQTSRQETQYF